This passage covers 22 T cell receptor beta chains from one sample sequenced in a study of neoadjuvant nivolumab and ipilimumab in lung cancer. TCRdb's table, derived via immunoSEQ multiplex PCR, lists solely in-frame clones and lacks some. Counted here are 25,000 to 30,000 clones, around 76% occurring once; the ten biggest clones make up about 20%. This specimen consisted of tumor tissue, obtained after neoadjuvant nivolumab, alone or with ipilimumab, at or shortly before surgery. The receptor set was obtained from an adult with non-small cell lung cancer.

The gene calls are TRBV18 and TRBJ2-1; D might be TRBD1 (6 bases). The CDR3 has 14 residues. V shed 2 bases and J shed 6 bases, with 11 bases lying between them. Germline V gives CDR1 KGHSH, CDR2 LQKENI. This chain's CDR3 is CASSPIRQVNEQFF. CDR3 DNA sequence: TGTGCCAGCTCACCAATCAGACAGGTCAATGAGCAGTTCTTC.

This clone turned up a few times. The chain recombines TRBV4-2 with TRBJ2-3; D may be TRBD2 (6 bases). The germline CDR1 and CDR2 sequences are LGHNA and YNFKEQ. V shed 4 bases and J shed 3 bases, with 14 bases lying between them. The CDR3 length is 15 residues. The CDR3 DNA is TGTGCCAGCAGCCTAGGAGGGGTCGCTACAGATACGCAGTATTTT. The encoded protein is CASSLGGVATDTQYF.

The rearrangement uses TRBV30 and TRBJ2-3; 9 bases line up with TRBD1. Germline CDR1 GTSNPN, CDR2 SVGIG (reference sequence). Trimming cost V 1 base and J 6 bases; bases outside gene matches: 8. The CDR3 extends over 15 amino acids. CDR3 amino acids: CAWSAGTGSGDTQYF. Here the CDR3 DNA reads TGTGCCTGGAGTGCCGGGACAGGGAGCGGGGATACGCAGTATTTT.

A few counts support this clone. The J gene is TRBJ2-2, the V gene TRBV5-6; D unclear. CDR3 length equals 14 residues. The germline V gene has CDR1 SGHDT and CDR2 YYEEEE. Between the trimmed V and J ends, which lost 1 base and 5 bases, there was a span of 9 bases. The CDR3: CASSLRASTGELFF. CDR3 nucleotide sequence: TGTGCCAGCAGCTTGCGGGCAAGTACCGGGGAGCTGTTTTTT.

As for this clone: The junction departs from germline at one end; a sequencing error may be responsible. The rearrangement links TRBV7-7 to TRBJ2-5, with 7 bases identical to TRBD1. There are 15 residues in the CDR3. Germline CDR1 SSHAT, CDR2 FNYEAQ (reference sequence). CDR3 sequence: CASSYNAGGQETQYF. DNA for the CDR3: TGTGCTAGCAGCTACAATGCAGGGGGCCAAGAGACCCAGTACTTC.

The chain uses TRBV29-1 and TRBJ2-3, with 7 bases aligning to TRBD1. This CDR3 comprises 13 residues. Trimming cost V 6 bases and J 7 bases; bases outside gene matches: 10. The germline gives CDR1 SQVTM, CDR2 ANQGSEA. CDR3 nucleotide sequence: TGCAGCGTCGTACCTGCAGGGGGAAATACGCAGTATTTT. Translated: CSVVPAGGNTQYF.

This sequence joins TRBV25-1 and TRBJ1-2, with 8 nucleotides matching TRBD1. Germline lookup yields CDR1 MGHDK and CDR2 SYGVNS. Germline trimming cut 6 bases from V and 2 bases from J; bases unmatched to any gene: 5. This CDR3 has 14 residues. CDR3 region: CASSRTGPNYGYTF. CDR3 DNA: TGTGCCAGCAGCAGGACAGGGCCGAACTATGGCTACACCTTC.

This CDR3 is CASSLGTSDTQYF. Here the CDR3 DNA reads TGTGCCAGCAGCTTAGGGACTAGTGATACGCAGTATTTT. This sequence joins TRBV5-4 and TRBJ2-3; 8 bases match TRBD2. With 2 bases clipped from V and 6 bases from J, the junction kept 2 bases outside the gene matches. From germline, CDR1 is SGHNT and CDR2 YYREEE (reference sequence). CDR3 size: 13 residues.

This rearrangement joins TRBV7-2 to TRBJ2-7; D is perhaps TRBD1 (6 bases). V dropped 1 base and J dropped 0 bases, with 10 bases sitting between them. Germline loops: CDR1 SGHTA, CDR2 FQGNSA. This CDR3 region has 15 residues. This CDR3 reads CASSLGRGSSYEQYF. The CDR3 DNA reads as TGTGCCAGCAGCTTAGGTAGGGGGAGCTCCTACGAGCAGTACTTC.

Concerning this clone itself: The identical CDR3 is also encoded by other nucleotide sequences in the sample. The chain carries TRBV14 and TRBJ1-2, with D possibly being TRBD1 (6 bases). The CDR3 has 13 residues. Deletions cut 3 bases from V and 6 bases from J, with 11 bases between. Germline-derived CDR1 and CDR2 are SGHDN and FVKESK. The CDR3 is CASSQSGVHGYTF. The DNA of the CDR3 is TGTGCCAGCAGCCAGTCAGGGGTTCATGGCTACACCTTC.

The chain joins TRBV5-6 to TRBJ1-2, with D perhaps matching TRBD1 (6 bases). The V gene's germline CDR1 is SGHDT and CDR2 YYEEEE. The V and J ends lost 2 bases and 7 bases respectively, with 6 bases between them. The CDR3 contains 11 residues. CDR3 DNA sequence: TGTGCCAGCAGCTTACAGGGTGGCTACACCTTC. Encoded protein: CASSLQGGYTF.

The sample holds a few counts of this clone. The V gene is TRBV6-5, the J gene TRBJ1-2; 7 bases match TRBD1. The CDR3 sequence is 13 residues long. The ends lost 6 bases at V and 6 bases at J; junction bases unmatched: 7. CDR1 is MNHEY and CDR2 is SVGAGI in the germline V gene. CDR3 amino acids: CASSRGTADGYTF. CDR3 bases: TGTGCCAGCAGCCGAGGGACAGCGGATGGCTACACCTTC.

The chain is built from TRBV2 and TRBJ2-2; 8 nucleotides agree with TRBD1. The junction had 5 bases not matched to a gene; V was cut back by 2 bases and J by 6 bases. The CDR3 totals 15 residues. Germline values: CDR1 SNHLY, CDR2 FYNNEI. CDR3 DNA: TGTGCCAGCAGTGAATTTGACAGGGGTTCCGGGGAGCTGTTTTTT. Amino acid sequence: CASSEFDRGSGELFF.

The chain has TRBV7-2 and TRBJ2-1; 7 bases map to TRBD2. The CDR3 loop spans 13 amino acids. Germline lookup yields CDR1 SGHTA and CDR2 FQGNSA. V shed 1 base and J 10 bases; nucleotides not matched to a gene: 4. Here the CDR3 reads CASSLGKAGEQFF. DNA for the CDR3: TGTGCCAGCAGCTTAGGAAAAGCGGGGGAGCAGTTCTTC. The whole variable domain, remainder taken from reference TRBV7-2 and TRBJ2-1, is GAGVSQSPSNKVTEKGKDVELRCDPISGHTALYWYRQSLGQGLEFLIYFQGNSAPDKSGLPSDRFSAERTGGSVSTLTIQRTQQEDSAVYLCASSLGKAGEQFFGPGTRLTVL.

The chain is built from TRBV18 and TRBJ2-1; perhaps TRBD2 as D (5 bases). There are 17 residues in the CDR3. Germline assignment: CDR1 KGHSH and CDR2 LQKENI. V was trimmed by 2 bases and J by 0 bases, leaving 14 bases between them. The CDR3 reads CASSPGRAASSYNEQFF. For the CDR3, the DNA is TGTGCCAGCTCACCAGGTAGAGCGGCTAGCTCCTACAATGAGCAGTTCTTC.

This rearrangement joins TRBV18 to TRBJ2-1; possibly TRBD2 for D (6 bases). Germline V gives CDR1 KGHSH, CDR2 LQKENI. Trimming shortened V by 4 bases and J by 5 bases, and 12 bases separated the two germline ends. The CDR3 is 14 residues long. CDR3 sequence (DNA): TGTGCCAGCTCACGACGGACTACCGACAATGAGCAGTTCTTC. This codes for CASSRRTTDNEQFF.

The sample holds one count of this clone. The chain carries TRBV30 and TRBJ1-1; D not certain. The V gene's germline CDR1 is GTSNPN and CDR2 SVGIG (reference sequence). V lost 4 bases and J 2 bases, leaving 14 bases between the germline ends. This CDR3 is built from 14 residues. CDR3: CAWTRAPGNTEAFF. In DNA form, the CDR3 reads TGTGCCTGGACTCGAGCGCCGGGTAACACTGAAGCTTTCTTT.

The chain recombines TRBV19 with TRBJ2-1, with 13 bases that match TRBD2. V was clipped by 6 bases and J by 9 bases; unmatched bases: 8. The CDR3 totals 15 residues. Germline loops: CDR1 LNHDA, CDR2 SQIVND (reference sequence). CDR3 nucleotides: TGTGCCAGTAGCATACTAGCGGGGGGGCGGGGTGAGCAGTTCTTC. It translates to CASSILAGGRGEQFF.

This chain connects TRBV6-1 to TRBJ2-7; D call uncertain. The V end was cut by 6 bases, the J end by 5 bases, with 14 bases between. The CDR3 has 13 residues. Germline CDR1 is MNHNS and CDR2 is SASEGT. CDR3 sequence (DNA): TGTGCCAGCAGGCCGATGACGGGCCACGAGCAGTACTTC. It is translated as CASRPMTGHEQYF.

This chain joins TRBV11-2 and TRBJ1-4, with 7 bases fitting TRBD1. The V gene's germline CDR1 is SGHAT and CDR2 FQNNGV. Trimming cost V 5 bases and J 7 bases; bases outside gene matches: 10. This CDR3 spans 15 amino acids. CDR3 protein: CASSVNRGGGEKLFF. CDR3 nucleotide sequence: TGTGCCAGCAGCGTCAACAGGGGCGGCGGTGAAAAACTGTTTTTT.

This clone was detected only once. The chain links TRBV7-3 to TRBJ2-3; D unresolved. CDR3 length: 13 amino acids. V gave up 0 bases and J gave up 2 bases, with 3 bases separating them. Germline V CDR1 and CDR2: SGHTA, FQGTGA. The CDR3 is CASSLTITDTQYF. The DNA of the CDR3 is TGTGCCAGCAGCTTAACGATCACAGATACGCAGTATTTT.

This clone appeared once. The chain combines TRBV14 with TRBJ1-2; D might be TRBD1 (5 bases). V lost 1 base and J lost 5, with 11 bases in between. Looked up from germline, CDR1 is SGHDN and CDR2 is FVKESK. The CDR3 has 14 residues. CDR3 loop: CASSQGGRPYGYTF. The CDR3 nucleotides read TGTGCCAGCAGCCAAGGGGGCAGGCCTTATGGCTACACCTTC.